The clone carrying this T cell receptor (beta chain) was detected once. Its antigen is currently unknown. This record comes from a study of T cell responses to AZD1222 COVID-19 vaccine. Study-level points and caveats: Receipt of two AZD1222 doses was followed by a rise in Spike-specific TCR breadth and depth.

Repertoires were generated with immunoSEQ multiplex PCR, while TCRdb's copy carries only in-frame clones and drops some. The data contain under 110,000 clones, about 90% of them singletons. This clonotype was obtained from an adult who received the AZD1222 COVID-19 vaccine. The source material was peripheral blood, sampled 28 days after the second AZD1222 dose.

The CDR3 sequence is CASSASGRAYNEQFF. CDR3 coding DNA: TGTGCCAGCAGCGCGAGCGGGAGGGCCTACAATGAGCAGTTCTTC. The chain employs TRBV9 and TRBJ2-1, with 10 bases aligning to TRBD2. The V gene's germline CDR1 is SGDLS and CDR2 YYNGEE. CDR3 size: 15 residues. With 3 bases clipped from V and 2 bases from J, the junction kept 2 bases outside the gene matches.